A single sample gave rise to the 25 T cell receptor beta chains below, sequenced in a study of cytomegalovirus exposure and HLA in healthy donors (dated by TCRdb to between 2016 and 2019). Library generation was performed with the immunoSEQ multiplex PCR assay. The multiplex PCR relied on a mix of 60 forward primers for TCR Vbeta segments and 13 reverse primers for TCR Jbeta segments. This immuneACCESS table, as held by TCRdb, lists in-frame sequences with V and J called but not all clones. Of the missing ones, under half trace to an unresolved V gene in checked studies; the others have no known cause. The sample profile shows more than 150,000 clones; more than 75% of them were found once. The top ten constitute 1.1% to 1.5% of the sample. Source material: PBMCs. The receptor source for this set is a male donor in good health and CMV-seronegative.

The chain joins TRBV6-1 to TRBJ2-1, with 8 positions matching TRBD1. The V segment lost 4 bases and the J segment 8 bases; nucleotides outside the gene matches: 4. CDR1 and CDR2 from the germline V gene are MNHNS and SASEGT. This CDR3 has 13 amino acids. CDR3 sequence reads: CASSVDREYEQFF. In nucleotides, the CDR3 is TGTGCCAGCAGTGTGGACAGGGAGTATGAGCAGTTCTTC.

In its sample, this clone was seen once. V and J are TRBV15 and TRBJ2-5; unclear D gene. The CDR3 has 14 amino acids. V was cut by 0 bases and J by 1 base, with 6 bases left in between. Germline V gene data show CDR1 as LNHNV and CDR2 as YYDKDF (reference sequence). The DNA for the CDR3 is TGTGCCACCAGCAGAGAAAACAGCCAAGAGACCCAGTACTTC. It is translated as CATSRENSQETQYF.

This chain uses TRBV27 with TRBJ2-7; a possible D gene is TRBD1 (5 bases). CDR1 and CDR2 (germline): MNHEY, SMNVEV (reference sequence). The CDR3 length is 15 residues. V was cut by 0 bases and J by 1 base, with 10 bases left in between. The CDR3 coding sequence is TGTGCCAGCAGTTTATCCTCGGCAGGGTCCTACGAGCAGTACTTC. Translated, it gives CASSLSSAGSYEQYF.

The chain recombines TRBV7-9 with TRBJ1-5; a possible D gene is TRBD1 (5 bases). CDR3 length equals 16 residues. Germline assignment: CDR1 SEHNR and CDR2 FQNEAQ (reference sequence). V was pared by 3 bases and J by 1 base, with 13 bases between. The CDR3: CASSFFGGGSNQPQHF. The CDR3 coding sequence is TGTGCCAGCAGCTTTTTCGGGGGAGGAAGCAATCAGCCCCAGCATTTT.

The V gene is TRBV9, the J gene TRBJ2-3; 7 nucleotides align to TRBD2. The CDR3 runs to 16 residues. The V gene end was trimmed by 0 bases and the J gene end by 1 base; junction bases not matched to a gene: 5. CDR1 is SGDLS and CDR2 is YYNGEE in the germline V gene. DNA of the CDR3: TGTGCCAGCAGCGTAGCTAGCGGAGGGGGCACAGATACGCAGTATTTT. It translates to CASSVASGGGTDTQYF.

V usage is TRBV10-3 and J usage is TRBJ2-5; tentatively, D is TRBD2 (5 bases). The CDR3 is made up of 11 amino acids. V lost 7 bases to trimming and J lost 6 bases, with 9 bases between them. CDR1 is ENHRY and CDR2 is SYGVKD in the germline V gene. The CDR3 here is CAIMREQTQYF. The CDR3 DNA reads TGTGCCATCATGAGGGAACAGACCCAGTACTTC.

V gene TRBV28 combines with J gene TRBJ2-2; D not resolved. CDR1 and CDR2 (germline): MDHEN, SYDVKM. Trimming cost V 1 base and J 4 bases, with 7 bases left between them. The CDR3 runs to 14 residues. CDR3 residues: CASSLSHLTGELFF. CDR3 coding DNA: TGTGCCAGCAGTTTATCACACCTCACCGGGGAGCTGTTTTTT.

The V gene is TRBV5-4, the J gene TRBJ2-1; D possibly corresponds to TRBD1 (6 bases). The V gene's germline CDR1 is SGHNT and CDR2 YYREEE (reference sequence). Trimming took 2 bases from V and 2 from J, leaving 8 bases between them. The CDR3 is made up of 14 amino acids. CDR3 loop: CASSFGQPYNEQFF. The CDR3 DNA is TGTGCCAGCAGCTTCGGACAGCCCTACAATGAGCAGTTCTTC.

The chain combines TRBV7-2 with TRBJ2-3; 12 bases align to TRBD2. The CDR3 is 18 amino acids. V lost 4 bases, J lost 2 bases, and 10 bases stayed unmatched. CDR1 and CDR2 (germline): SGHTA, FQGNSA. CDR3 nucleotides: TGTGCCAGCAGCTCAACAACTAGCGGGAGGCCATTCACAGATACGCAGTATTTT. Amino acids: CASSSTTSGRPFTDTQYF.

This chain joins TRBV9 and TRBJ2-1; D might be TRBD2 (6 bases). The germline V and J ends were trimmed by 0 bases and 5 bases, with 18 bases remaining between them. Germline assignment: CDR1 SGDLS and CDR2 YYNGEE. This CDR3 contains 17 residues. In DNA, the CDR3 is TGTGCCAGCAGCGTAGGGGATCTGGCGGGATTCAACAATGAGCAGTTCTTC. Protein product: CASSVGDLAGFNNEQFF.

V gene TRBV2 combines with J gene TRBJ2-7; tentative D call: TRBD2 (6 bases). This CDR3 comprises 13 residues. Germline V CDR1 and CDR2: SNHLY, FYNNEI. V dropped 7 bases and J dropped 3 bases, with 13 bases sitting between them. CDR3 coding DNA: TGTGCCAGCACCGCCCTGCGGGGCTACGAGCAGTACTTC. Translation: CASTALRGYEQYF. The full variable domain, its missing parts supplied by reference TRBV2 and TRBJ2-7, is EPEVTQTPSHQVTQMGQEVILRCVPISNHLYFYWYRQILGQKVEFLVSFYNNEISEKSEIFDDQFSVERPDGSNFTLKIRSTKLEDSAMYFCASTALRGYEQYFGPGTRLTVT.

J is TRBJ1-5 and V is TRBV6-6; 7 nucleotides line up with TRBD1. This CDR3 is built from 13 residues. Germline V gene lookup returns CDR1 MNHNY and CDR2 SVGAGI (reference sequence). V was pared by 5 bases and J by 5 bases, with 3 bases of the junction left unmatched. DNA for the CDR3: TGTGCCAGCAGTCGACAGGGCTATCAGCCCCAGCATTTT. Its translation is CASSRQGYQPQHF.

This clone has only one observation. The rearrangement uses TRBV28 and TRBJ2-5; TRBD1 agrees at 10 bases. The CDR3 is 14 amino acids. V lost 4 bases to trimming and J lost 5 bases; unmatched junction nucleotides: 4. CDR1 is MDHEN, CDR2 SYDVKM, per germline. The CDR3 here is CASSSTGGGETQYF. DNA of the CDR3: TGTGCCAGCAGTTCGACAGGGGGCGGGGAGACCCAGTACTTC.

The genes are TRBV2 and TRBJ1-1; D might be TRBD1 (5 bases). Trimming shortened V by 2 bases and J by 3 bases, and 10 bases separated the two germline ends. From germline, CDR1 is SNHLY and CDR2 FYNNEI. This CDR3 is built from 14 residues. The CDR3 DNA follows: TGTGCCAGCAGTGAAAGGCGGGGGGACACTGAAGCTTTCTTT. It is translated as CASSERRGDTEAFF.

The gene calls are TRBV7-9 and TRBJ2-1, with D maybe TRBD1 (5 bases). V was pared by 5 bases and J by 12 bases, with 17 bases between. The CDR3 has 13 residues. Germline values: CDR1 SEHNR, CDR2 FQNEAQ (reference sequence). CDR3 in DNA: TGTGCCAGCAGCCCCCAGGGTGATTTGGCGCAGTTCTTC. It is translated as CASSPQGDLAQFF.

This chain links TRBV18 with TRBJ2-5; 13 positions match TRBD2. Germline V gene sequence: CDR1 KGHSH, CDR2 LQKENI. Losses at the gene ends were 3 bases for V and 4 bases for J; bases not matched to a gene: 5. The CDR3 is 16 residues long. The CDR3 is CASSPLRTSGGETQYF. The CDR3 DNA reads as TGTGCCAGCTCACCCCTCCGGACTAGCGGGGGAGAGACCCAGTACTTC. Full variable domain (remainder filled in from reference TRBV18 and TRBJ2-5): NAGVMQNPRHLVRRRGQEARLRCSPMKGHSHVYWYRQLPEEGLKFMVYLQKENIIDESGMPKERFSAEFPKEGPSILRIQQVVRGDSAAYFCASSPLRTSGGETQYFGPGTRLLVL.

The rearrangement uses TRBV27 and TRBJ1-6, with 9 bases identical to TRBD1. V was pared by 5 bases and J by 3 bases, with 2 bases of the junction left unmatched. Germline values: CDR1 MNHEY, CDR2 SMNVEV (reference sequence). The CDR3 is made up of 15 amino acids. CDR3 region: CASSTGQGYNSPLHF. The CDR3 bases are TGTGCCAGCAGTACGGGACAGGGCTATAATTCACCCCTCCACTTT.

The chain joins TRBV4-2 to TRBJ1-4; tentatively, D is TRBD1 (6 bases). The CDR3 contains 13 residues. V dropped 2 bases and J dropped 8 bases, with 9 bases sitting between them. Per the germline V gene, CDR1 is LGHNA and CDR2 is YNFKEQ. CDR3 nucleotide sequence: TGTGCCAGCAGCCAATTTACAGGGGAAAAACTGTTTTTT. Its protein product is CASSQFTGEKLFF.

With regard to this clone: Distinct nucleotide sequences in the sample also encode this CDR3. This sequence joins TRBV9 and TRBJ2-1; 10 positions match TRBD2. Germline V gives CDR1 SGDLS, CDR2 YYNGEE. V was pared by 0 bases and J by 10 bases, with 7 bases of the junction left unmatched. The CDR3 runs 15 residues. The CDR3 nucleotides are TGTGCCAGCAGCGTAGGGAGCGGGGGGGCAAGGGAGCAGTTCTTC. Residues: CASSVGSGGAREQFF.

J is TRBJ2-5 and V is TRBV4-1, with 12 bases identical to TRBD2. Per the germline V gene, CDR1 is MGHRA and CDR2 is YSYEKL. V was pared by 4 bases and J by 6 bases, with 6 bases of the junction left unmatched. CDR3 length equals 15 residues. The CDR3 DNA follows: TGCGCCAGCAGCCTGACTAGCGGGAGCGGGAAGACCCAGTACTTC. It codes for CASSLTSGSGKTQYF.

The V call is TRBV7-9, the J call TRBJ2-2; 10 bases agree with TRBD2. Germline values: CDR1 SEHNR, CDR2 FQNEAQ (reference sequence). After removal of 3 bases from V and 0 bases from J, the junction contained 10 bases not matched to a gene. The CDR3 is made up of 19 amino acids. DNA for the CDR3: TGTGCCAGCAGCTTCTCTGGAGCTAGCGGGGGACCGAACACCGGGGAGCTGTTTTTT. Amino acids: CASSFSGASGGPNTGELFF.

The genes are TRBV7-8 and TRBJ2-2; D possibly corresponds to TRBD2 (7 bases). The CDR3 is 16 residues long. V gave up 5 bases and J gave up 1 base, with 14 bases separating them. The germline V gene has CDR1 SGHVS and CDR2 FQNEAQ. The CDR3 bases are TGTGCCAGCAGCCCGGGGGGCGGTTGGAACACCGGGGAGCTGTTTTTT. Its translation: CASSPGGGWNTGELFF.

The V gene is TRBV5-4, the J gene TRBJ1-2; D unresolved. Germline values: CDR1 SGHNT, CDR2 YYREEE (reference sequence). The CDR3 has 13 amino acids. The ends were cut back, 0 bases at V and 3 bases at J, with 6 bases in the middle. The CDR3 DNA reads as TGTGCCAGCAGCTTGGAACAGTACTATGGCTACACCTTC. It is translated as CASSLEQYYGYTF.

This chain links TRBV5-1 with TRBJ1-6, with 11 nucleotides matching TRBD1. Per the germline V gene, CDR1 is SGHRS and CDR2 is YFSETQ. The CDR3 is 15 residues long. The ends lost 4 bases at V and 14 bases at J; junction bases unmatched: 11. The CDR3 protein is CASSPEGQGVRALHF. The CDR3 DNA follows: TGCGCCAGCAGCCCGGAGGGACAGGGGGTGAGGGCCCTCCACTTT.

The J gene is TRBJ1-1, the V gene TRBV28; D perhaps matches TRBD1 (5 bases). Trimming left V 5 bases short and J 5 bases short, with 15 bases between. The CDR3 consists of 14 residues. Germline CDR1 reads MDHEN; CDR2 reads SYDVKM. The CDR3 sequence is CASSASTTVTEAFF. The CDR3 DNA follows: TGTGCCAGCAGTGCCTCAACGACAGTAACTGAAGCTTTCTTT. The entire variable domain, with the rest obtained from reference TRBV28 and TRBJ1-1, is as follows: DVKVTQSSRYLVKRTGEKVFLECVQDMDHENMFWYRQDPGLGLRLIYFSYDVKMKEKGDIPEGYSVSREKKERFSLILESASTNQTSMYLCASSASTTVTEAFFGQGTRLTVV.